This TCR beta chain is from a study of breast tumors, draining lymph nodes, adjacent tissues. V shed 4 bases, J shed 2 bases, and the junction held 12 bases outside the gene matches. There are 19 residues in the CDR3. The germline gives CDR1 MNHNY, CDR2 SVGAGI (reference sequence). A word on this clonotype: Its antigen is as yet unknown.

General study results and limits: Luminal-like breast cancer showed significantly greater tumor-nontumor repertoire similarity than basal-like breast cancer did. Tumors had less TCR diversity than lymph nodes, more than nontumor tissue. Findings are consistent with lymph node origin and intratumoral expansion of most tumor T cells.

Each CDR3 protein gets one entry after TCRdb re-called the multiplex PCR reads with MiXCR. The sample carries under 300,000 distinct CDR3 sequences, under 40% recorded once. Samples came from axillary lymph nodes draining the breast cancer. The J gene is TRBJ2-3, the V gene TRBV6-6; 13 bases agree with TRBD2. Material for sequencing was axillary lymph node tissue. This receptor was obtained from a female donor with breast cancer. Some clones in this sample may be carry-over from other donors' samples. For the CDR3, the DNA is TGTGCCAGCAGTTTTCCATCCACCGGGACTAGCGGGACCACAGATACGCAGTATTTT. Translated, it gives CASSFPSTGTSGTTDTQYF.